This is a list of T cell receptor beta chains from one sample in a study of T cells in Graves' hyperthyroidism and ophthalmopathy. MiXCR, applied by TCRdb to the multiplex PCR reads, yields one record per CDR3 protein. The table shows about 100,000 distinct CDR3 sequences, with approximately 16% occurring only once. What was sequenced was blood. Receptor source: a woman aged 45 to 65 with Graves' hyperthyroidism. The CDR3 runs from the conserved cysteine through the conserved F or W. A D gene is named only where the DNA matches it firmly. Clone size appears in some rows only: once, few, many, or a class for an expanded clone.

D gene: .
V gene: TRBV7-8
clone size: many
J gene: TRBJ1-2
CDR3 protein: CASSPIYGYTF
CDR3 DNA: TGTGCCAGCAGCCCCATTTACGGCTACACCTTC

D gene: TRBD2
V gene: TRBV27
clone size: many
J gene: TRBJ2-3
CDR3 protein: CASSPRWTSGASTDTQYF
CDR3 DNA: TGTGCCAGCAGTCCCAGATGGACTAGCGGGGCTAGCACAGATACGCAGTATTTT

D gene: .
V gene: TRBV6-2/TRBV6-3
clone size: many
J gene: TRBJ1-1
CDR3 protein: CASSYRGNTEAFF
CDR3 DNA: TGTGCCAGCAGTTACCGGGGGAACACTGAAGCTTTCTTT

D gene: TRBD2
V gene: TRBV24-1
clone size: many
J gene: TRBJ2-3
CDR3 protein: CATSDPGLAGRTSTDTQYF
CDR3 DNA: TGTGCCACCAGTGACCCAGGACTAGCGGGGAGAACTAGCACAGATACGCAGTATTTT

D gene: .
V gene: TRBV7-9
clone size: many
J gene: TRBJ1-5
CDR3 protein: CASSPMGGDQPQHF
CDR3 DNA: TGTGCCAGCAGCCCCATGGGGGGTGATCAGCCCCAGCATTTT

D gene: .
V gene: TRBV20-1
clone size: few
J gene: TRBJ1-5
CDR3 protein: CSAINRVGVGNQPQHF
CDR3 DNA: TGCAGTGCTATAAACAGGGTTGGGGTAGGCAATCAGCCCCAGCATTTT

D gene: .
V gene: TRBV2
clone size: many
J gene: TRBJ2-5
CDR3 protein: CASSDRETQETQYF
CDR3 DNA: TGTGCCAGCAGTGATCGGGAGACACAAGAGACCCAGTACTTC

D gene: .
V gene: TRBV5-1
clone size: many
J gene: TRBJ2-3
CDR3 protein: CASSWRGGDTDTQYF
CDR3 DNA: TGCGCCAGCAGCTGGAGGGGGGGCGACACAGATACGCAGTATTTT

D gene: TRBD2
V gene: TRBV20-1
clone size: many
J gene: TRBJ2-3
CDR3 protein: CSARDLAGYSTDTQYF
CDR3 DNA: TGCAGTGCTAGAGATCTAGCGGGATATAGTACAGATACGCAGTATTTT

D gene: .
V gene: TRBV20-1
clone size: .
J gene: TRBJ2-2
CDR3 protein: CSARVGGNTGELFF
CDR3 DNA: TGCAGTGCTAGGGTTGGAGGGAACACCGGGGAGCTGTTTTTT

D gene: TRBD1
V gene: TRBV11-2
clone size: many
J gene: TRBJ1-6
CDR3 protein: CASSLDRVVNSSLHF
CDR3 DNA: TGTGCCAGCAGCCTCGACAGGGTGGTGAATTCATCCCTCCACTTT

D gene: .
V gene: TRBV19
clone size: many
J gene: TRBJ1-2
CDR3 protein: CASSIGGLRRSDGYTF
CDR3 DNA: TGTGCCAGTAGTATTGGAGGACTGAGACGATCCGACGGCTACACCTTC

D gene: .
V gene: TRBV15
clone size: few
J gene: TRBJ2-3
CDR3 protein: CATSRGARAWTDTQYF
CDR3 DNA: TGTGCCACCAGCAGAGGAGCCAGGGCGTGGACAGATACGCAGTATTTT

D gene: TRBD1
V gene: TRBV6-1
clone size: .
J gene: TRBJ1-1
CDR3 protein: CASSRDSYTEAFF
CDR3 DNA: TGTGCCAGCAGTCGGGACAGCTACACTGAAGCTTTCTTT

D gene: TRBD2
V gene: TRBV7-9
clone size: many
J gene: TRBJ2-1
CDR3 protein: CASSLMGSSGRSNEQFF
CDR3 DNA: TGTGCCAGCAGCTTAATGGGTTCTAGCGGGAGGTCAAATGAGCAGTTCTTC

D gene: .
V gene: TRBV28
clone size: many
J gene: TRBJ2-1
CDR3 protein: CASSFLGDGSYNEQFF
CDR3 DNA: TGTGCCAGCAGTTTTTTGGGGGACGGCTCCTACAATGAGCAGTTCTTC